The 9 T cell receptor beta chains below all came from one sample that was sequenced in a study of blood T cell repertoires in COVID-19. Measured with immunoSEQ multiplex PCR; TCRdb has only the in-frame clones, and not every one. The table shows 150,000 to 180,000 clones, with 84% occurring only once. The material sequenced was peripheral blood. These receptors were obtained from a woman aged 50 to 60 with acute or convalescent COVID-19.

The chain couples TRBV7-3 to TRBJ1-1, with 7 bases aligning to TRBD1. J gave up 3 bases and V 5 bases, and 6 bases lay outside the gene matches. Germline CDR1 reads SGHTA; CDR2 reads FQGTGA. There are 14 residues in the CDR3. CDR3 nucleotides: TGTGCCAGCAGCGAGACAGGGTGGGACACTGAAGCTTTCTTT. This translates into CASSETGWDTEAFF.

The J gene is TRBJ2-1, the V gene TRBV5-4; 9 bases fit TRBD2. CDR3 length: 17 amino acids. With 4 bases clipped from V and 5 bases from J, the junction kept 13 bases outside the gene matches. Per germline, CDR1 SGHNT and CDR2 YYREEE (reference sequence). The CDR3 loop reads CASSGGSATSGNNEQFF. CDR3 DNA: TGTGCCAGCAGCGGTGGATCAGCGACTAGCGGAAACAATGAGCAGTTCTTC.

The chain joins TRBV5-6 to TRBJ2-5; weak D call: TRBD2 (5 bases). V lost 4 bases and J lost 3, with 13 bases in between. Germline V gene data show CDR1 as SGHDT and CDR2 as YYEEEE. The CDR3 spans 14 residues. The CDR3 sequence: CASSQPPGKETQYF. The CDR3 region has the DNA TGTGCCAGCAGCCAGCCACCGGGAAAAGAGACCCAGTACTTC.

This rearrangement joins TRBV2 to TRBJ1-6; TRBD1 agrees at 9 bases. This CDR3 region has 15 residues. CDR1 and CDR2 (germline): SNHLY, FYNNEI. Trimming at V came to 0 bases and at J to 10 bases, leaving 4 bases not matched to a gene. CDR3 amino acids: CASSEAGTGTSPLHF. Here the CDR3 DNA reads TGTGCCAGCAGTGAAGCCGGGACAGGGACATCACCCCTCCACTTT. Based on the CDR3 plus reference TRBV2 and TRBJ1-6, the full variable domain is EPEVTQTPSHQVTQMGQEVILRCVPISNHLYFYWYRQILGQKVEFLVSFYNNEISEKSEIFDDQFSVERPDGSNFTLKIRSTKLEDSAMYFCASSEAGTGTSPLHFGNGTRLTVT.

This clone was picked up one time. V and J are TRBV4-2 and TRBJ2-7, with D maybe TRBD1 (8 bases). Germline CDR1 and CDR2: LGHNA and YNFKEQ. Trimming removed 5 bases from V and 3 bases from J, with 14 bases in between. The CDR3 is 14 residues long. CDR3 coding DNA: TGTGCCAGCAGCTCCACAGGGGGGGACTACGAGCAGTACTTC. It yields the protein CASSSTGGDYEQYF.

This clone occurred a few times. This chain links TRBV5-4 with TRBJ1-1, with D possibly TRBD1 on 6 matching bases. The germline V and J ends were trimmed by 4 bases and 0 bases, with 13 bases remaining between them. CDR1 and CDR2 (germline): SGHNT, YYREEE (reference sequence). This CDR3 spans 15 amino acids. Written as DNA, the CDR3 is TGTGCCAGCAGCACCAAGACAGGATTGAACACTGAAGCTTTCTTT. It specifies CASSTKTGLNTEAFF.

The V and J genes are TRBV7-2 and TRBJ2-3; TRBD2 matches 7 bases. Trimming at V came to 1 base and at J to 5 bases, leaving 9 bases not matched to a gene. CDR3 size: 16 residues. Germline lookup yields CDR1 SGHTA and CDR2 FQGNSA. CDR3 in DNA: TGTGCCAGCAGCTTAGGGGGCGGGAGTTATAAAGATACGCAGTATTTT. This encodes CASSLGGGSYKDTQYF.

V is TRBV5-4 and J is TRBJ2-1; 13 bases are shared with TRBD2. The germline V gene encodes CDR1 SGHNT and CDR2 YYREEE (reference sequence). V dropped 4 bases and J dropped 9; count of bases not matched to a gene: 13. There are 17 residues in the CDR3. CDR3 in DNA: TGTGCCAGCAGCCCGGGGACTAGCGGGGCGGGTGGCAGTGAGCAGTTCTTC. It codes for CASSPGTSGAGGSEQFF.

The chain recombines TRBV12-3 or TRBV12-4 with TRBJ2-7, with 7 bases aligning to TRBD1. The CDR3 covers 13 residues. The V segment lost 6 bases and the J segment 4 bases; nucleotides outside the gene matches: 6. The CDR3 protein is CASSRQGVYEQYF. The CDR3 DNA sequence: TGTGCCAGCAGCCGCCAGGGGGTTTACGAGCAGTACTTC.